The rows below give T cell receptor beta chains drawn from one sample of a study of cytomegalovirus exposure and HLA in healthy donors. Measured with immunoSEQ multiplex PCR; TCRdb has only the in-frame clones, and not every one. The sample lists around 200,000 clones, around three quarters occurring once. Sequenced material: PBMCs. These receptors originate from a man aged 25 to 45 in good health and CMV-seronegative. Both conserved end residues are part of each CDR3. The D gene is left open where the match is weak. Clone size is given for some rows only: seen once, a few or many times, or a class if the clone is expanded.

CASSPRTDIGTDTQYF TGTGCCAGCAGCCCCAGGACAGACATTGGCACAGATACGCAGTATTTT - TRBJ2-3 TRBV9 -
CASSYSYYNYGYTF TGTGCCAGCAGTTACTCGTACTACAACTATGGCTACACCTTC - TRBJ1-2 TRBV6-5 -
CASILSGNGNTIYF TGTGCCAGCATCCTAAGCGGGAACGGAAACACCATATATTTT - TRBJ1-3 TRBV28 -
CASSLVRQVSYNEQFF TGTGCCAGCAGCTTGGTTAGACAGGTCTCCTACAATGAGCAGTTCTTC - TRBJ2-1 TRBV5-6 -
CASSVGLTGELFF TGTGCCAGCAGCGTCGGGTTAACCGGGGAGCTGTTTTTT - TRBJ2-2 TRBV9 -
CASSSGTRYTGELFF TGCGCCAGCAGCTCCGGGACTAGATATACCGGGGAGCTGTTTTTT once TRBJ2-2 TRBV5-1 TRBD2
CASSDGTSGSGTDTQYF TGTGCCAGCAGTGACGGGACTAGCGGGAGTGGCACAGATACGCAGTATTTT medium-sized TRBJ2-3 TRBV6-4 TRBD2
CAWSDPLRDRGRRTEAFF TGTGCCTGGAGTGATCCGCTCAGGGACAGGGGGCGGCGAACTGAAGCTTTCTTT once TRBJ1-1 TRBV30 TRBD1
CASSLPGNTEAFF TGTGCCAGCAGCTTACCAGGGAACACTGAAGCTTTCTTT - TRBJ1-1 TRBV5-4 -
CASSPGTVNTGELFF TGTGCCAGCAGCCCCGGGACAGTTAACACCGGGGAGCTGTTTTTT - TRBJ2-2 TRBV5-4 TRBD1
CASTTRTAATEAFF TGTGCCAGCACCACCCGGACAGCGGCCACTGAAGCTTTCTTT - TRBJ1-1 TRBV27 -
CSVRGQGPRDYTF TGCAGCGTCCGTGGACAGGGGCCCCGGGACTACACCTTC - TRBJ1-2 TRBV29-1 TRBD1
CASAHSPTTDTQYF TGTGCCAGCGCCCACTCACCTACCACAGATACGCAGTATTTT - TRBJ2-3 TRBV6-5 -
CASTGQGQENIQYF TGTGCCAGCACCGGACAGGGGCAGGAAAACATTCAGTACTTC once TRBJ2-4 TRBV2 TRBD1